The 4 T cell receptor beta chains reported below all come from one sample, sequenced in a study of blood T cell repertoires in COVID-19. Only in-frame clones appear in the TCRdb table, and some are missing; sequencing was by immunoSEQ multiplex PCR. Among about 200,000 clones, 80% were seen once, and the ten largest hold 4.5% to 7%. Source material: peripheral blood. These receptors were collected from a woman between 70 and 85 years old with acute or convalescent COVID-19.

CDR3 in amino acids: CASSLAGTGGYNEQFF. The CDR3 DNA is TGTGCCAGCAGCTTAGCCGGGACAGGGGGGTACAATGAGCAGTTCTTC. V gene TRBV7-9 combines with J gene TRBJ2-1; 11 positions match TRBD1. V dropped 0 bases and J dropped 4; count of bases not matched to a gene: 2. Germline CDR1 SEHNR, CDR2 FQNEAQ (reference sequence). CDR3 length: 16 residues.

The chain employs TRBV7-8 and TRBJ2-1, with D possibly matching TRBD1 (6 bases). Germline assignment: CDR1 SGHVS and CDR2 FQNEAQ. Trimming stripped 4 bases from V and 6 bases from J, with 13 bases between. The CDR3 consists of 14 residues. CDR3 DNA sequence: TGTGCCAGCAGCTCCCTAACAGGGATCAATGAGCAGTTCTTC. It specifies CASSSLTGINEQFF.

The chain employs TRBV7-9 and TRBJ2-7; D possibly corresponds to TRBD2 (5 bases). Trimming cost V 1 base and J 2 bases, with 24 bases left between them. The CDR3 spans 19 residues. The germline CDR1 and CDR2 sequences are SEHNR and FQNEAQ (reference sequence). The CDR3 loop reads CASSLEFRISGGSPYEQYF. CDR3 nucleotides: TGTGCCAGCAGCTTAGAATTTCGGATCAGTGGTGGGAGTCCCTACGAGCAGTACTTC.

This clone was seen a single time. The chain is built from TRBV11-2 and TRBJ2-7, with D possibly TRBD2 on 5 matching bases. V was shortened by 5 bases and J by 9 bases, with 11 bases between the two germline ends. This CDR3 has 11 residues. Looked up from germline, CDR1 is SGHAT and CDR2 is FQNNGV. The CDR3 reads CASSLLSVQYF. The CDR3 region has the DNA TGTGCCAGCAGCCTCCTTAGCGTGCAGTACTTC.